This T cell receptor beta chain was captured in a study of cytomegalovirus exposure and HLA in healthy donors (dated by TCRdb to the late 2010s). Study-level background: In an earlier analysis of under 750 of the donors, 276 Gb of sequence data and just under 120 million unique TCR beta sequences from about 179 million T cells were reported. An early release covering just under 650 HLA-typed donors comprised about 300 gigabases of sequencing data and around 85 million unique TCR sequences. Of the roughly 400 genotyped donors, approximately 80% were placed in the genetic ancestry cluster associated with self-reported Caucasian donors. The study aimed to test whether signatures of past pathogen exposure could be identified by cataloging public T cell receptors. The study used immunosequencing to profile the T cell repertoires of about 670 subjects and linked those repertoires to cytomegalovirus serostatus. A separate validation cohort of roughly 120 different subjects was used in addition to the approximately 700-subject first cohort. High-throughput TCR immunosequencing, statistical association of individual TCRs with disease status, and machine learning were combined to predict cytomegalovirus infection status. A later analysis re-analyzed previously published TCR beta repertoires from 550 to 700 donors and added high-resolution HLA genotyping to study TCR occurrence patterns. Rather than using new phenotypic data, the later analysis identified candidate immune exposures from TCR beta sequences and from how often those sequences occurred across donors. An earlier analysis of 587 of the donors applied high-throughput TCR beta sequencing to assess whether each TCR beta V gene segment acted as functional or pseudogenic. Donor age, sex, ethnicity and CMV serostatus were compiled together with the repertoire data. In a later genetic analysis, genome-wide SNP genotypes for about 60% of the 666 donors were used, and that subset was treated as a discovery cohort. Every discovery cohort repertoire had been produced on one sequencing platform. Class I and class II HLA loci were covered by the typing at four-digit resolution. The number of donors typed differed by locus, with about 620-630 for A, B, C, DRB1 and DQB1, roughly 520 for DQA1, approximately 570 for DPA1, and 472 for DPB1. Several DR-DQ haplotypes were handled as single units for association and clustering because linkage in the cohort was strong. On average, over 200,000 unique TCR beta nucleotide sequences were sequenced per donor among some 430 genotyped donors of the cohort, with 15% to 20% of those sequences being non-productive.

The cohort was made up of several hundred healthy bone marrow donors. At the time of sampling, all cohort members were nominally healthy, though unrecorded immune exposures were likely present. The donor was CMV seronegative and belonged to the group of around 400 seronegative cohort members. Every donor gave a peripheral blood sample, and the peripheral blood mononuclear cells from that sample were used for TCR beta sequencing. The Qiagen DNeasy Blood Extraction Kit was used to extract genomic DNA from the blood cell samples. The library was obtained by the immunoSEQ multiplex PCR assay. For the multiplex PCR, a mixture combining 60 forward primers for TCR Vbeta segments and 13 reverse primers for TCR Jbeta segments was used. A multiplex PCR assay on genomic DNA amplified the CDR3 region of rearranged TCR beta genes. Amplified TCR beta libraries were sequenced as 87-base-pair reads on the Illumina HiSeq System. Concerning the study's data processing: Across the 670 or so repertoires, a later analysis counted 60 million to 90 million unique TCR beta chains, 8.5 million to 12 million of which were shared by at least two donors. Raw reads were error-corrected and collapsed into unique sequences by a nearest-neighbor algorithm in which closely related sequences were merged to remove PCR and sequencing errors. V, D and J gene segments were assigned by aligning CDR3 sequences to IMGT reference sequences. For a sequence to be retained, a match of at least six nucleotides was required to both a V gene segment and a J gene segment. Rearrangements were classified as productive when the CDR3 lacked stop codons and remained in frame with V and J, and all other rearrangements were classified as non-productive. Following IMGT convention, CDR3 was defined as the stretch from the second conserved V-encoded cysteine to the conserved J-encoded phenylalanine. In an earlier analysis of around 640 of the donors, sequences lacking an unambiguous match to a single V gene segment were excluded. In an earlier analysis of 587 of the donors, V segments were called functional above 56.7% productive rearrangements and were called segregating when the between-donor standard deviation exceeded 5%. A statistical classification framework was built to diagnose cytomegalovirus status from the catalog of TCR beta chain sequences. A later analysis assigned V and J genes by comparing TCR nucleotide sequences with IMGT/GENE-DB human TR gene sequences. In a later analysis, CDR3 sequences and most-parsimonious VDJ recombination scenarios were assigned using the TCRdist pipeline. A later analysis defined each TCR beta chain by its CDR3 amino acid sequence plus V-gene family, and excluded reads lacking a unique V-gene family. A later analysis removed several hundred highly shared, low-generation-probability nucleotide sequences to deal with suspected cross-contamination and a sequencing artifact. For each public chain, a later analysis derived a clonal expansion index from normalized ranks of inferred template counts within each repertoire. A later analysis computed generation probabilities with a VDJ recombination model fitted to out-of-frame rearrangements, and checked the results against IGoR. In a later analysis, TCR-TCR, TCR-HLA and TCR-CMV co-occurrence was scored with hypergeometric tests, and a repertoire-size bias correction was applied to TCR pairs. False discovery rates were estimated in a later analysis by permuting HLA or CMV assignments 20 times. In a later analysis, co-occurring TCRs were grouped with DBSCAN, and TCRdist sequence similarity was added when clustering was performed within HLA-allele-positive subsets. Repertoires with fewer than 30,000 or more than 120,000 public chains, plus five repertoires with anomalous nucleotide sharing, were excluded from co-occurrence clustering. TCRdb mirrors the immuneACCESS table, restricted to in-frame sequences. Some clones are absent from its copies; in checked studies, under half trace to an unresolved V gene, and the reason for the others is unknown. That table gives V, J and clone size, and the DNA gave D and trimming. This sample's table carries 130,000 or so clones. The ten largest make up around 1.5% of the sample.

With respect to this clone: The antigen this receptor binds is unknown.

The V end gives up 1 base and the J end 1 base, leaving 14 bases in the junction not matched to a gene. CDR1 and CDR2 are read off the germline V gene (reference sequence) as LNHNV and YYDKDF. The CDR3, from cysteine to phenylalanine, totals 20 residues. Only the CDR3 portion is preserved as DNA: 60 bases, with reading frame beginning at the first base. General study outcomes and caveats: Cytomegalovirus status was reported to be diagnosed by the classifier with high specificity and sensitivity in both the original and validation cohorts. A cluster of highly shared sequence variants was judged likely to represent a technical artifact of the sequencing pipeline. Only TCR beta chains were sequenced in this cohort, and the absence of alpha or paired-chain data limited detectable features. Over 15 rarely observed V segments, including chromosome 9 orphons, were excluded from the earlier analysis of 550 to 700 of the donors because counts were too low. The study gave a list of 150 to 200 TCR beta chains associated with cytomegalovirus. In a later analysis, most CMV-associated TCR beta chains were found to appear HLA-restricted, with HLA associations seemingly driven largely by CMV exposure. HLA typing was unavailable for some donors at each locus, so association tests used only the typed subset. In an earlier analysis of several hundred of the donors, most TCR beta V segments were observed in productive rearrangements about 90% or about 30% of the time, broadly matching IMGT annotations. According to the authors, the approach could potentially be generalized to other disease states and immunological phenotypes. Presence/absence analyses assumed roughly uniform sequencing depth across donors, an assumption that may not hold. Compared with the roughly 700-donor mean, donors in an Asian-associated ancestry cluster had fewer N-insertions in productive TCRs, according to a later genetic analysis. In a later analysis, 15,000 to 20,000 TCR beta sequences were associated with specific HLA alleles at a false discovery rate of 0.05. Some IMGT-functional V segments, including TRBV6-2 and TRBV6-3, could not be distinguished by the 87-base-pair reads and were therefore excluded. Correlated functional status among segregating V segments might reflect linkage disequilibrium, but an unknown experimental factor could not be ruled out. A later analysis found that TCR association rates varied across HLA loci, with DRB1 alleles showing the most associated TCRs and HLA-C alleles the fewest. A further reported finding was that TCR beta sequences accurately predicted the HLA-A and HLA-B alleles for most subjects in the first cohort. Strong co-occurrence of HLA alleles, especially DR and DQ, made assigning TCR associations to individual alleles difficult. In vitro tests confirmed that a few of the cytomegalovirus-associated TCR beta chains recognize cytomegalovirus antigens. In a later analysis, HLA-associated TCR beta chains showed more clonal expansion and lower generation probabilities than non-associated chains that were equally common. According to a later analysis, parvovirus B19, influenza, CMV and Epstein-Barr virus appeared linked to several top co-occurrence clusters. While some public TCRs were present in many individuals, most TCR sequences turned up only very rarely across donors. V-gene and J-gene trimming of TCR beta chains was associated with a missense DCLRE1C variant in a later genetic analysis, and the association was replicated in an independent cohort. CMV serostatus was the only immune exposure information available for the cohort.

Input material: PBMCs. The sequence was obtained from a woman between 40 and 50 years old in good health and CMV-seronegative. The sequence is built from TRBV15 and TRBJ2-7; TRBD2 matches 12 bases in the middle. The DNA sequence is given as TGTGCCACCAGCAGAGCTCCCCTACCGGGACTAGCGGGCTTATCCTACGAGCAGTACTTC. This sequence encodes CATSRAPLPGLAGLSYEQYF.